This entry is about one T cell receptor beta chain. This entry is derived from a study of neurological immune-mediated disorders. As to time point: technical triplicate 1. Germline assignment: CDR1 GTSNPN and CDR2 SVGIG (reference sequence). The CDR3 runs to 18 residues. Trimming removed 1 base from V and 0 bases from J, with 18 bases in between. Each CDR3 protein gets one entry after TCRdb re-called the 5' RACE reads with MiXCR. The table has 35,000 to 40,000 distinct CDR3 sequences, 11% seen once. The sample was PBMCs. The rearrangement links TRBV30 to TRBJ1-4; D may be TRBD1 (5 bases). This TCR derives from a man aged 60 to 69 with HTLV-1-associated myelopathy (HAM/TSP). The CDR3 DNA follows: TGTGCCTGGAGTGCCGCCAGGGCTACTTATGCAACTAATGAAAAACTGTTTTTT. It is translated as CAWSAARATYATNEKLFF.